Each of the 6 T cell receptor beta chains below was sequenced from the same sample in a study of T and B cells in COVID-19 patients. Blood genomic DNA input for TRB amplification was about 240-550 ng. TRB rearrangements were amplified by multiplex PCR with BIOMED2 TRB-A/B primers. Via MiXCR, TCRdb re-called the multiplex PCR reads, giving one row per CDR3 protein. The profile covers tens of thousands of distinct CDR3 sequences, with over 25% appearing a single time and around 2.1% taken by the ten largest. The sample was blood. The receptors come from a human donor who had recovered from COVID-19.

The chain links TRBV20-1 to TRBJ1-2; the D gene is possibly TRBD1 (6 bases). Deletions cut 3 bases from V and 1 base from J, with 9 bases between. The CDR3 has 13 amino acids. Germline V gene data show CDR1 as DFQATT and CDR2 as SNEGSKA (reference sequence). Here the CDR3 reads CSASQDSNYGYTF. The CDR3 nucleotides read TGCAGTGCTAGTCAGGACAGTAACTATGGCTACACCTTC.

With respect to this clonotype: Possible read error: a much larger clone is one base away. V is TRBV5-1 and J is TRBJ2-2, with D tentatively TRBD2 (5 bases). V was trimmed by 9 bases and J by 2 bases, leaving 14 bases between them. Per the germline V gene, CDR1 is SGHRS and CDR2 is YFSETQ. CDR3 length: 14 amino acids. CDR3 bases: TGCGCCACCGCGAGGGAACCCAACACCGGGGAGCTGTTTTTT. Translating gives CATAREPNTGELFF.

This clonotype came up a few times. The genes are TRBV6-5 and TRBJ1-3; D is ambiguous. Germline loops: CDR1 MNHEY, CDR2 SVGAGI. The CDR3 covers 15 residues. Trimming pared 6 bases from V and 4 bases from J, leaving 16 bases between. CDR3 nucleotides: TGTGCCAGCAGCCGCAATGGCAGAGGCGGAAACACCATATATTTT. This sequence encodes CASSRNGRGGNTIYF.

V usage is TRBV7-9 and J usage is TRBJ2-1, with a weak D call TRBD2 (6 bases). Deletions cut 1 base from V and 7 bases from J, with 14 bases between. The V gene's germline CDR1 is SEHNR and CDR2 FQNEAQ (reference sequence). The CDR3 length is 15 residues. In DNA form, the CDR3 reads TGTGCCAGCAGCTTAGAGGGTAGCGGAGTAAATGAGCAGTTCTTC. Its translation is CASSLEGSGVNEQFF.

By its share, this clonotype is medium-sized. The chain recombines TRBV19 with TRBJ2-7, with D perhaps assigned TRBD1 or TRBD2 (5 bases each). Trimming removed 5 bases from V and 3 bases from J, with 5 bases in between. CDR1 and CDR2 from the germline V gene are LNHDA and SQIVND (reference sequence). This CDR3 spans 11 amino acids. The CDR3 sequence: CASSGGYEQYF. Here the CDR3 DNA reads TGTGCCAGTAGTGGGGGCTACGAGCAGTACTTC. The full variable domain, with the rest looked up from reference TRBV19 and TRBJ2-7, is DGGITQSPKYLFRKEGQNVTLSCEQNLNHDAMYWYRQDPGQGLRLIYYSQIVNDFQKGDIAEGYSVSREKKESFPLTVTSAQKNPTAFYLCASSGGYEQYFGPGTRLTVT.

This clonotype is categorized as large. The DNA for the CDR3 is TGCAGCGCTACGACTAGCGGGGTCTACGAGCAGTACTTC. Translating it yields CSATTSGVYEQYF. The chain employs TRBV29-1 and TRBJ2-7, with 11 nucleotides matching TRBD2. This CDR3 comprises 13 residues. CDR1 is SQVTM, CDR2 ANQGSEA, per germline. The ends lost 7 bases at V and 3 bases at J; junction bases unmatched: 5.